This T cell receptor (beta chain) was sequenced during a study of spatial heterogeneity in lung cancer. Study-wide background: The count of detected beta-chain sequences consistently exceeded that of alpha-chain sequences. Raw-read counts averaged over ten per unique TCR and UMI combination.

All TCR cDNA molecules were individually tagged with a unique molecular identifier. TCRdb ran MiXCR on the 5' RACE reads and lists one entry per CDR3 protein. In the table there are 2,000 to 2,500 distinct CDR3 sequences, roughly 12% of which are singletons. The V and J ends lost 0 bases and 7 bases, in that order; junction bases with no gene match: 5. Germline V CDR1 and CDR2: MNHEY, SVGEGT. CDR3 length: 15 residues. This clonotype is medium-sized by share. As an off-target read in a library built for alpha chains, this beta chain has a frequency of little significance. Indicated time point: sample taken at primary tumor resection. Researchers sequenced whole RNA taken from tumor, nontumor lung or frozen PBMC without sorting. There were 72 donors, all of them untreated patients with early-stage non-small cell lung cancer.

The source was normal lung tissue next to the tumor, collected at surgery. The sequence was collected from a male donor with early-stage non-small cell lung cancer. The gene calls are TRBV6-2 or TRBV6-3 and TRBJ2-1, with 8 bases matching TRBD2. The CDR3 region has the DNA TGTGCCAGCAGTTACTCGGCGGGAGGTATGAATGAGCAGTTCTTC. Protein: CASSYSAGGMNEQFF.